These 23 T cell receptor beta chains share one sample of origin, sequenced in a study of blood T cells in healthy people across ages. A sample-barcoded 5' primer and a J-beta primer mix were used in a second PCR of about 7 to 12 cycles. TCRdb re-called the 5' RACE reads through MiXCR, storing one row per CDR3 protein. The repertoire holds just over 1 million distinct CDR3 sequences, with around 43% as singletons. Source material: blood. All receptors derive from a woman aged 60 to 75 in good health.

This rearrangement joins TRBV3-1 to TRBJ2-7; tentative D call: TRBD2 (6 bases). V was trimmed by 5 bases and J by 2 bases, leaving 16 bases between them. Germline V gives CDR1 LGHDT, CDR2 YNNKEL (reference sequence). The CDR3 is made up of 15 amino acids. CDR3 DNA sequence: TGTGCCAGCAGCAGCCTAACCGGCGGGACCTACGAGCAGTACTTC. This sequence encodes CASSSLTGGTYEQYF.

The chain uses TRBV7-6 and TRBJ2-1; D may be TRBD1 (8 bases). Trimming shortened V by 5 bases and J by 0 bases, and 26 bases separated the two germline ends. This CDR3 is built from 20 residues. Germline V gene data show CDR1 as SGHVS and CDR2 as FNYEAQ. CDR3: CASSGAGGTTSARSYNEQFF. The CDR3 region has the DNA TGTGCCAGCAGCGGGGCAGGGGGCACAACTAGCGCCCGCTCCTACAATGAGCAGTTCTTC.

The rearrangement links TRBV28 to TRBJ2-3; the match to TRBD2 covers 10 bases. CDR3 size: 17 residues. The V segment lost 5 bases and the J segment 2 bases; nucleotides outside the gene matches: 10. The V gene's germline CDR1 is MDHEN and CDR2 SYDVKM. The DNA of the CDR3 is TGTGCCAGCAGTCTCCCCGGACTAGCGGAGTACACAGATACGCAGTATTTT. It encodes CASSLPGLAEYTDTQYF.

This clonotype was observed once. This sequence joins TRBV10-3 and TRBJ1-2; 9 bases match TRBD1. With 2 bases clipped from V and 6 bases from J, the junction kept 7 bases outside the gene matches. Germline V gene lookup returns CDR1 ENHRY and CDR2 SYGVKD. There are 15 residues in the CDR3. The chain's CDR3 is CAISEPGQGSHGYTF. The CDR3 DNA is TGTGCCATCAGTGAGCCCGGACAGGGGAGCCATGGCTACACCTTC.

The rearrangement joins TRBV29-1 to TRBJ2-7; D possibly corresponds to TRBD2 (6 bases). The ends were cut back, 3 bases at V and 1 base at J, with 28 bases in the middle. The CDR3 length is 19 residues. Germline CDR1 reads SQVTM; CDR2 reads ANQGSEA. The CDR3 loop reads CSVEAVGSQSGRRSYEQYF. The DNA of the CDR3 is TGCAGCGTTGAGGCGGTAGGGAGTCAATCCGGGAGACGGTCCTACGAGCAGTACTTC.

This clonotype was counted only a few times. The V gene is TRBV27, the J gene TRBJ2-1, with no clear D. Germline CDR1 reads MNHEY; CDR2 reads SMNVEV (reference sequence). This CDR3 contains 13 residues. Trimming took off 4 bases at V and 2 bases at J, with 6 bases between the two ends. CDR3 nucleotide sequence: TGTGCCAGCAGTTGGGTGGCCTACAATGAGCAGTTCTTC. Translation gives CASSWVAYNEQFF.

The V gene is TRBV12-5, the J gene TRBJ2-7, with 9 bases fitting TRBD1. Losses at the gene ends were 0 bases for V and 3 bases for J; bases not matched to a gene: 6. This CDR3 is built from 16 residues. Germline CDR1 LGHNT, CDR2 FRNRAP. The CDR3 sequence is CASGLVQGQGLYEQYF. In DNA, the CDR3 is TGTGCTAGTGGTTTGGTACAGGGACAGGGCCTCTACGAGCAGTACTTC. Filled out from reference TRBV12-5 and TRBJ2-7, the complete variable domain reads DARVTQTPRHKVTEMGQEVTMRCQPILGHNTVFWYRQTMMQGLELLAYFRNRAPLDDSGMPKDRFSAEMPDATLATLKIQPSEPRDSAVYFCASGLVQGQGLYEQYFGPGTRLTVT.

J is TRBJ2-1 and V is TRBV6-2 or TRBV6-3; a possible D gene is TRBD2 (6 bases). V shed 6 bases and J shed 3 bases, with 15 bases lying between them. Germline V gives CDR1 MNHEY, CDR2 SVGEGT. CDR3 length: 15 residues. CDR3 DNA sequence: TGTGCCAGCAGCCAGAAACTGGACTACTACAATGAGCAGTTCTTC. It encodes CASSQKLDYYNEQFF.

The chain joins TRBV6-5 to TRBJ2-5; D gene ambiguous. The germline V and J ends were trimmed by 6 bases and 1 base, with 9 bases remaining between them. The CDR3 is made up of 13 amino acids. CDR1 is MNHEY, CDR2 SVGAGI, per germline. The CDR3 is CASRSAIQETQYF. In DNA, the CDR3 is TGTGCCAGCAGGTCAGCCATCCAAGAGACCCAGTACTTC.

J is TRBJ1-6 and V is TRBV12-3 or TRBV12-4; no reliable D call. Trimming pared 4 bases from V and 0 bases from J, leaving 4 bases between. The CDR3 has 14 residues. CDR3 amino acids: CASSSGSYNSPLHF. DNA for the CDR3: TGTGCCAGCAGTTCTGGCTCCTATAATTCACCCCTCCACTTT.

This clonotype was recorded a few times. The chain recombines TRBV14 with TRBJ2-1; D remains ambiguous. With 1 base removed from V and 0 bases from J, the gap between germline ends came to 7 bases. This CDR3 is 15 amino acids long. The germline gives CDR1 SGHDN, CDR2 FVKESK. As DNA, the CDR3 is TGTGCCAGCAGCCAAGGACTGACCTCCTACAATGAGCAGTTCTTC. Amino acids: CASSQGLTSYNEQFF.

J is TRBJ2-1 and V is TRBV7-3; D is perhaps TRBD2 (5 bases). This CDR3 has 14 residues. With 3 bases removed from V and 5 bases from J, the gap between germline ends came to 11 bases. Germline lookup yields CDR1 SGHTA and CDR2 FQGTGA. The CDR3 coding sequence is TGTGCCAGCAGCTTGAGGTCGGGGAACAATGAGCAGTTCTTC. This encodes CASSLRSGNNEQFF.

V usage is TRBV6-2 or TRBV6-3 and J usage is TRBJ1-2; 7 nucleotides align to TRBD1. Germline V gene data show CDR1 as MNHEY and CDR2 as SVGEGT. With V trimmed by 0 bases and J by 5 bases, 6 bases remained unmatched. This CDR3 has 15 amino acids. The CDR3 bases are TGTGCCAGCAGTTACTCGCCGACAGGGAGTTATGGCTACACCTTC. It codes for CASSYSPTGSYGYTF.

The chain recombines TRBV10-3 with TRBJ2-3, with 7 positions matching TRBD1. Germline CDR1 and CDR2: ENHRY and SYGVKD. With 10 bases clipped from V and 2 bases from J, the junction kept 6 bases outside the gene matches. The CDR3 runs to 13 residues. CDR3 DNA sequence: TGTGCCACCACAGGGGCGAACACAGATACGCAGTATTTT. This gives the protein CATTGANTDTQYF.

There are a few counts of this clonotype. The rearrangement links TRBV18 to TRBJ1-2; D not resolved. Looked up from germline, CDR1 is KGHSH and CDR2 is LQKENI. This CDR3 is 16 amino acids long. Trimming took off 2 bases at V and 4 bases at J, with 17 bases between the two ends. CDR3 coding DNA: TGTGCCAGCTCACCAGCCAGCGAACACCCCCTCTATGGCTACACCTTC. This translates into CASSPASEHPLYGYTF.

This clonotype was counted a few times. This may come from a read error, since a much larger clone is one base off. The chain recombines TRBV10-3 with TRBJ2-5, with 13 bases matching TRBD2. The CDR3 loop spans 16 amino acids. Per germline, CDR1 ENHRY and CDR2 SYGVKD. V lost 6 bases, J lost 11 bases, and 15 bases stayed unmatched. The CDR3 is CAISLGLAGVGDEQYF. The CDR3 bases are TGTGCCATCAGCCTCGGACTAGCGGGAGTTGGTGATGAGCAGTACTTC.

The V call is TRBV6-2 or TRBV6-3, the J call TRBJ2-1; TRBD2 agrees at 7 bases. The germline gives CDR1 MNHEY, CDR2 SVGEGT. The length of the CDR3 is 16 residues. After removal of 2 bases from V and 8 bases from J, the junction contained 12 bases not matched to a gene. The CDR3 region has the DNA TGTGCCAGCAGTTACAGGGCTAGCGGCCCCCGATATGAGCAGTTCTTC. This encodes CASSYRASGPRYEQFF.

This clonotype was picked up a small number of times. This chain uses TRBV27 with TRBJ2-5; weak D call: TRBD2 (6 bases). V lost 4 bases and J lost 1, with 13 bases in between. Germline V CDR1 and CDR2: MNHEY, SMNVEV (reference sequence). The length of the CDR3 is 15 residues. The CDR3 bases are TGTGCCAGCAGTTCCGCGGGGCAGATCCAAGAGACCCAGTACTTC. Translating it yields CASSSAGQIQETQYF.

The rearrangement uses TRBV5-6 and TRBJ2-7; D may be TRBD2 (6 bases). The V gene lost 1 base and the J gene lost 5 bases, with 16 bases spanning the gap. Germline CDR1 reads SGHDT; CDR2 reads YYEEEE. There are 15 residues in the CDR3. In DNA, the CDR3 is TGTGCCAGCAGCTTGTCAGGTCCGGGGGTAGACGAGCAGTACTTC. This codes for CASSLSGPGVDEQYF. Full variable domain (missing parts from reference TRBV5-6 and TRBJ2-7): DAGVTQSPTHLIKTRGQQVTLRCSPKSGHDTVSWYQQALGQGPQFIFQYYEEEERQRGNFPDRFSGHQFPNYSSELNVNALLLGDSALYLCASSLSGPGVDEQYFGPGTRLTVT.

As to this clonotype: The junction departs from the called germline gene at one end, perhaps through a read error. The gene calls are TRBV6-4 and TRBJ2-1; possibly TRBD2 for D (6 bases). Germline V gives CDR1 MRHNA, CDR2 SNTAGT. This CDR3 has 13 amino acids. The CDR3 loop is CVSSDGSYNEQFF. In nucleotides, the CDR3 is TGTGTCAGCAGTGACGGGAGCTACAATGAGCAGTTCTTC.

This clonotype was seen a handful of times. The gene calls are TRBV7-2 and TRBJ1-1; D gene uncertain. The CDR3 extends over 12 amino acids. CDR1 SGHTA and CDR2 FQGNSA come from the germline V gene. Trimming took 0 bases from V and 11 from J, leaving 10 bases between them. CDR3 sequence: CASSLAVGDAFF. CDR3 sequence (DNA): TGTGCCAGCAGCTTAGCGGTGGGAGATGCTTTCTTT.

This clonotype was detected only a few times. V and J are TRBV7-6 and TRBJ2-1; the match to TRBD2 covers 11 bases. V gave up 1 base and J gave up 7 bases; unmatched junction bases: 9. From germline, CDR1 is SGHVS and CDR2 FNYEAQ. The CDR3 has 17 residues. The CDR3 DNA follows: TGTGCCAGCAGCTTAGGTCTGACTAGCGGGATCCGGAATGAGCAGTTCTTC. Translation: CASSLGLTSGIRNEQFF. The complete variable domain, with remaining parts taken from reference TRBV7-6 and TRBJ2-1, reads GAGVSQSPRYKVTKRGQDVALRCDPISGHVSLYWYRQALGQGPEFLTYFNYEAQQDKSGLPNDRFSAERPEGSISTLTIQRTEQRDSAMYRCASSLGLTSGIRNEQFFGPGTRLTVL.

V is TRBV29-1 and J is TRBJ2-2; D call uncertain. The germline V and J ends were trimmed by 3 bases and 1 base, with 6 bases remaining between them. Germline V gene lookup returns CDR1 SQVTM and CDR2 ANQGSEA. The CDR3 has 13 residues. The CDR3 loop is CSVDSQNTGELFF. The CDR3 DNA sequence: TGCAGCGTTGACAGCCAGAACACCGGGGAGCTGTTTTTT.